The clone carrying this TCR beta chain was seen ten or more times. V was trimmed by 5 bases and J by 4 bases, leaving 15 bases between them. The CDR3 contains 15 residues. The sample is drawn from a study of T-cell reconstitution after alpha-beta-depleted transplantation in children. The TCRbeta library was prepared with unique molecular identifiers. TCRdb reprocessed the PCR reads with MiXCR, giving one entry per CDR3 protein. Among about 200,000 distinct CDR3 sequences listed, about 14% were seen once. The chain joins TRBV12-3 or TRBV12-4 to TRBJ1-5, with a tentative D call TRBD1 (6 bases). This clonotype originated in a human donor who donated a stem cell graft to a child with acute lymphoblastic leukemia. The sequenced sample was PBMCs from the stem cell graft donor, obtained from the stem cell graft. CDR3 sequence reads: CASSEGQGRNQPQHF. DNA for the CDR3: TGTGCCAGCAGTGAAGGCCAGGGGCGGAATCAGCCCCAGCATTTT.